This is a list of T cell receptor beta chains from one sample in a study of blood T cell repertoires in COVID-19. Clones were sequenced by immunoSEQ multiplex PCR, and TCRdb holds only the in-frame ones, with some missing. Of 250,000 to 350,000 clones listed, approximately 89% were seen once; the top ten hold 12%. Sequenced input: peripheral blood. Source of these receptors: a woman aged 55 to 70 with acute or convalescent COVID-19. Each CDR3 is given with its conserved first and last residue. The D gene is left open where the match is weak. Size is stated for part of the rows, as once, few or many counts, or as a class when the clone is expanded.

abundance: -
v_gene: TRBV3-1/TRBV3-2
d_gene: TRBD1
j_gene: TRBJ2-5
CDR3nt: TGTGCCAGCAGCCAATCCGGGACAGGACTCCAAGAGACCCAGTACTTC
CDR3aa: CASSQSGTGLQETQYF

abundance: -
v_gene: TRBV7-9
d_gene: TRBD1
j_gene: TRBJ1-6
CDR3nt: TGTGCCAGCAGCTTAGAAGGGACAGATAATTCACCCCTCCACTTT
CDR3aa: CASSLEGTDNSPLHF

abundance: -
v_gene: TRBV9
d_gene: TRBD2
j_gene: TRBJ2-1
CDR3nt: TGTGCCAGCAGCGTCGGGACTAGAGCGGACAATGAGCAGTTCTTC
CDR3aa: CASSVGTRADNEQFF

abundance: -
v_gene: TRBV20-1
d_gene: TRBD1
j_gene: TRBJ1-1
CDR3nt: TGCAGTGCTAGTAACAGGGACAGCCATGAAGCTTTCTTT
CDR3aa: CSASNRDSHEAFF

abundance: -
v_gene: TRBV7-9
d_gene: TRBD2
j_gene: TRBJ2-5
CDR3nt: TGTGCCAGCAGCTATCTAGCGGGAATGAAACAAGAGACCCAGTACTTC
CDR3aa: CASSYLAGMKQETQYF

abundance: -
v_gene: TRBV6-5
d_gene: -
j_gene: TRBJ1-1
CDR3nt: TGTGCCAGCAGTTACAGGGGGAGGGGAACTGAAGCTTTCTTT
CDR3aa: CASSYRGRGTEAFF

abundance: -
v_gene: TRBV3-1/TRBV3-2
d_gene: TRBD2
j_gene: TRBJ2-1
CDR3nt: TGTGCCAGCAGGCCCGGGACTAGCGGGCGCAATGAGCAGTTCTTC
CDR3aa: CASRPGTSGRNEQFF

abundance: -
v_gene: TRBV7-9
d_gene: TRBD1
j_gene: TRBJ1-1
CDR3nt: TGTGCCAGCAGCCGGACAGGGAGGACTGAAGCTTTCTTT
CDR3aa: CASSRTGRTEAFF

abundance: -
v_gene: TRBV7-3
d_gene: TRBD1
j_gene: TRBJ1-2
CDR3nt: TGTGCCAGCAGCCTAATCCCGGGACAGACTGGCACCTTC
CDR3aa: CASSLIPGQTGTF

abundance: -
v_gene: TRBV7-2
d_gene: -
j_gene: TRBJ2-7
CDR3nt: TGTGCCAGCAGCTTAGCCAACTACGAGCAGTACTTC
CDR3aa: CASSLANYEQYF

abundance: -
v_gene: TRBV5-1
d_gene: -
j_gene: TRBJ2-7
CDR3nt: TGCGCCAGCAAGGGGTCCGGCGAGCAGTACTTC
CDR3aa: CASKGSGEQYF

abundance: -
v_gene: TRBV6-5
d_gene: -
j_gene: TRBJ1-1
CDR3nt: TGTGCCAGCAGGCTCACTCAGGACACTGAAGCTTTCTTT
CDR3aa: CASRLTQDTEAFF

abundance: -
v_gene: TRBV5-8
d_gene: -
j_gene: TRBJ1-5
CDR3nt: TGTGCCAGCAGCCCGAGGCCAGGGAATAGCAATCAGCCCCAGCATTTT
CDR3aa: CASSPRPGNSNQPQHF

abundance: -
v_gene: TRBV7-2
d_gene: TRBD1
j_gene: TRBJ1-2
CDR3nt: TGTGCCAGCAGCCCCCGGACAGGGGGGGGTTATGGCTACACCTTC
CDR3aa: CASSPRTGGGYGYTF

abundance: -
v_gene: TRBV21-1
d_gene: -
j_gene: TRBJ2-7
CDR3nt: TGTGCCAGCAGCAAAAAGGCGGACCTCTCGGGACTTTTCGCAGACTACGAGCAGTACTTC
CDR3aa: CASSKKADLSGLFADYEQYF

abundance: -
v_gene: TRBV11-2
d_gene: TRBD2
j_gene: TRBJ2-2
CDR3nt: TGTGCCAGCAGCTTAGTAGCGGGAGGGCCGGTTGTCGGGGAGCTGTTTTTT
CDR3aa: CASSLVAGGPVVGELFF

abundance: once
v_gene: TRBV29-1
d_gene: TRBD1
j_gene: TRBJ2-2
CDR3nt: TGCAGCGTGGGACAGGCGAACACCGGGGAGCTGTTTTTT
CDR3aa: CSVGQANTGELFF

abundance: -
v_gene: TRBV27
d_gene: -
j_gene: TRBJ2-3
CDR3nt: TGTGCCAGCACCGTACCGGGACTCCTCACAGATACGCAGTATTTT
CDR3aa: CASTVPGLLTDTQYF

abundance: -
v_gene: TRBV28
d_gene: -
j_gene: TRBJ1-2
CDR3nt: TGTGCCAGCAGTTTTCAGCCCCTCATAACGGGGGGCACCTTC
CDR3aa: CASSFQPLITGGTF

abundance: -
v_gene: TRBV7-9
d_gene: -
j_gene: TRBJ1-1
CDR3nt: TGTGCCAGCAGCTTAGGTGACAGAAACACTGAAGCTTTCTTT
CDR3aa: CASSLGDRNTEAFF

abundance: once
v_gene: TRBV4-2
d_gene: -
j_gene: TRBJ2-1
CDR3nt: TGTGCCAGCAGCCAAGAAGAATGGGCGGGAAGAAGAGATGAGCAGTTCTTC
CDR3aa: CASSQEEWAGRRDEQFF

abundance: -
v_gene: TRBV10-3
d_gene: TRBD1
j_gene: TRBJ2-3
CDR3nt: TGTGCCATCAGTGAGCCCCCCACAATCGGGACAGGGACAGATACGCAGTATTTT
CDR3aa: CAISEPPTIGTGTDTQYF

abundance: few
v_gene: TRBV9
d_gene: TRBD2
j_gene: TRBJ2-3
CDR3nt: TGTGCCAGCACCCTTGAGGGAGGGCGGACAGATACGCAGTATTTT
CDR3aa: CASTLEGGRTDTQYF

abundance: -
v_gene: TRBV3-1/TRBV3-2
d_gene: -
j_gene: TRBJ2-2
CDR3nt: TGTGCCAGCAGCCTATCGGGCAGGGCGGAAACCGGGGAGCTGTTTTTT
CDR3aa: CASSLSGRAETGELFF

abundance: -
v_gene: TRBV18
d_gene: -
j_gene: TRBJ1-2
CDR3nt: TGTGCCAGCTCACCCGATACATTTTTCGCGGACTACACCTTC
CDR3aa: CASSPDTFFADYTF

abundance: -
v_gene: TRBV5-1
d_gene: TRBD1
j_gene: TRBJ1-1
CDR3nt: TGCGCCAGCAGCTTGGAGGGACAGGCAAGGAACACTGAAGCTTTCTTT
CDR3aa: CASSLEGQARNTEAFF

abundance: once
v_gene: TRBV28
d_gene: TRBD2
j_gene: TRBJ2-3
CDR3nt: TGTGCCAGCAGTTTACCCGGGACTAGCGGGAGGGGCGGTAGTAGGGATACGCAGTATTTT
CDR3aa: CASSLPGTSGRGGSRDTQYF

abundance: -
v_gene: TRBV28
d_gene: -
j_gene: TRBJ1-1
CDR3nt: TGTGCCAGCAGTCCTGGACAGCTGAACACTGAAGCTTTCTTT
CDR3aa: CASSPGQLNTEAFF

abundance: -
v_gene: TRBV6-6
d_gene: TRBD1
j_gene: TRBJ2-7
CDR3nt: TGTGCCAGCAACTACAGGGGTGTCTACGAGCAGTACTTC
CDR3aa: CASNYRGVYEQYF

abundance: -
v_gene: TRBV3-1/TRBV3-2
d_gene: TRBD1
j_gene: TRBJ1-1
CDR3nt: TGTGCCAGCAGCCAAGTTTACAGGGGATCTGAAGCTTTCTTT
CDR3aa: CASSQVYRGSEAFF

abundance: once
v_gene: TRBV19
d_gene: -
j_gene: TRBJ1-2
CDR3nt: TGTGCCAGTAGACGAGGACAGATCTATGGCTACACCTTC
CDR3aa: CASRRGQIYGYTF

abundance: -
v_gene: TRBV3-1/TRBV3-2
d_gene: TRBD1
j_gene: TRBJ1-2
CDR3nt: TGTGCCAGCAGCTGGGGACAGGAGAACTATGGCTACACCTTC
CDR3aa: CASSWGQENYGYTF

abundance: -
v_gene: TRBV5-8
d_gene: -
j_gene: TRBJ2-5
CDR3nt: TGTGCCAGCAGCTCCAGTGGGGTGGCAGGGGTGGAGACCCAGTACTTC
CDR3aa: CASSSSGVAGVETQYF

abundance: -
v_gene: TRBV9
d_gene: TRBD2
j_gene: TRBJ2-1
CDR3nt: TGTGCCAGCAGCGTAGCTCGACTAGCGGACTCCTACAATGAGCAGTTCTTC
CDR3aa: CASSVARLADSYNEQFF

abundance: -
v_gene: TRBV4-2
d_gene: TRBD1
j_gene: TRBJ2-7
CDR3nt: TGTGCCAGCAGCCAAGCTACGACAGGGGGATCCTACGAGCAGTACTTC
CDR3aa: CASSQATTGGSYEQYF

abundance: -
v_gene: TRBV5-1
d_gene: TRBD2
j_gene: TRBJ2-3
CDR3nt: TGCGCCAGCAGCTTGGGGCTAGCGGGAGTGTTAGATACGCAGTATTTT
CDR3aa: CASSLGLAGVLDTQYF

abundance: few
v_gene: TRBV5-1
d_gene: TRBD1
j_gene: TRBJ1-2
CDR3nt: TGCGCCAGCAGCTCCCGGACAGGTTCTAACTATGGCTACACCTTC
CDR3aa: CASSSRTGSNYGYTF

abundance: -
v_gene: TRBV7-8
d_gene: -
j_gene: TRBJ1-2
CDR3nt: TGTGCCAGCAGCTCCCCTGGGACTAATTTACCTGGCTACACCTTC
CDR3aa: CASSSPGTNLPGYTF

abundance: few
v_gene: TRBV6-2/TRBV6-3
d_gene: TRBD1
j_gene: TRBJ1-2
CDR3nt: TGTGCCAGCAGTTTCCCAGGGGGCGGTGGCTATGGCTACACCTTC
CDR3aa: CASSFPGGGGYGYTF

abundance: once
v_gene: TRBV5-5
d_gene: TRBD1
j_gene: TRBJ2-7
CDR3nt: TGTGCCAGCAACATTGCGGACAGGTCTCGCTACGAGCAGTACTTC
CDR3aa: CASNIADRSRYEQYF

abundance: -
v_gene: TRBV7-2
d_gene: -
j_gene: TRBJ2-2
CDR3nt: TGTGCCCTTATCGGCCCGTTTCCGTCGGCGGGACACACCGGGGAGCTGTTTTTT
CDR3aa: CALIGPFPSAGHTGELFF

abundance: -
v_gene: TRBV7-3
d_gene: TRBD2
j_gene: TRBJ2-1
CDR3nt: TGTGCCAGCAGCCCCCAAGCGGGAGTCTCCTACAATGAGCAGTTCTTC
CDR3aa: CASSPQAGVSYNEQFF

abundance: -
v_gene: TRBV29-1
d_gene: -
j_gene: TRBJ2-5
CDR3nt: TGCAGCGTTTCGGGTAGGGGAATAGGAGAGACCCAGTACTTC
CDR3aa: CSVSGRGIGETQYF

abundance: -
v_gene: TRBV28
d_gene: TRBD1
j_gene: TRBJ1-5
CDR3nt: TGTGCCAGCAGTTTACAGGACAGGGGTTTCTATTTGGGCAATCAGCCCCAGCATTTT
CDR3aa: CASSLQDRGFYLGNQPQHF

abundance: -
v_gene: TRBV5-4
d_gene: TRBD2
j_gene: TRBJ2-5
CDR3nt: TGTGCCAGCAGCTTACGCGGGGGGTTTGGAGAGACCCAGTACTTC
CDR3aa: CASSLRGGFGETQYF

abundance: -
v_gene: TRBV10-3
d_gene: -
j_gene: TRBJ1-1
CDR3nt: TGTGCCATCAGTGATTTCAACAGGAACACTGAAGCTTTCTTT
CDR3aa: CAISDFNRNTEAFF

abundance: -
v_gene: TRBV29-1
d_gene: -
j_gene: TRBJ2-3
CDR3nt: TGCAGCGTGGGGAGCGGATCGGGGGTGGATACGCAGTATTTT
CDR3aa: CSVGSGSGVDTQYF

abundance: -
v_gene: TRBV30
d_gene: -
j_gene: TRBJ1-1
CDR3nt: TGTGCCTGGATCAATGGGGCGGAGGGCACTGAAGCTTTCTTT
CDR3aa: CAWINGAEGTEAFF

abundance: -
v_gene: TRBV7-2
d_gene: -
j_gene: TRBJ1-5
CDR3nt: TGTGCCAGCAGCTTAGTGGGAGATCAGCCCCAGCATTTT
CDR3aa: CASSLVGDQPQHF

abundance: -
v_gene: TRBV5-4
d_gene: TRBD1
j_gene: TRBJ2-7
CDR3nt: TGTGCCAGCAGCTTGCCCGGGACAGGGCAGAGCGAGCAGTACTTC
CDR3aa: CASSLPGTGQSEQYF

abundance: -
v_gene: TRBV3-1/TRBV3-2
d_gene: TRBD1
j_gene: TRBJ1-6
CDR3nt: TGTGCCAGCAGCCTGACAGGGGGCGATTCACCCCTCCACTTT
CDR3aa: CASSLTGGDSPLHF

abundance: -
v_gene: TRBV2
d_gene: -
j_gene: TRBJ1-5
CDR3nt: TGTGCCAGCAGTGAATATGTGAATCAGCCCCAGCATTTT
CDR3aa: CASSEYVNQPQHF

abundance: -
v_gene: TRBV28
d_gene: TRBD1
j_gene: TRBJ2-1
CDR3nt: TGTGCCGCATTTAGACAGGGCTCCTACAATGAGCAGTTCTTC
CDR3aa: CAAFRQGSYNEQFF

abundance: -
v_gene: TRBV24-1
d_gene: TRBD1
j_gene: TRBJ2-2
CDR3nt: TGTGCCACCAGTGTCCTGGACAGGGACACCGGGGAGCTGTTTTTT
CDR3aa: CATSVLDRDTGELFF